This T cell receptor (beta chain) stems from a study of T cells after yellow fever vaccination. In TCRdb, the 5' RACE reads were re-called with MiXCR into one record per CDR3 protein. The sample consists of some 340,000 distinct CDR3 sequences, about 10% of them appearing once. Sequencing was performed on CD4+ T cells sorted from PBMCs, taken 45 days after the yellow fever booster vaccination. The clonotype was recovered from a man aged 18 to 35 who received the YFV17D yellow fever vaccine.

The CDR3 region has the DNA TGTGCCAGCAGCATCCGACTAGCGGGGCCCTACGAGCAGTACTTC. Translating it yields CASSIRLAGPYEQYF. The chain recombines TRBV5-4 with TRBJ2-7, with 11 bases aligning to TRBD2. The CDR3 sequence is 15 residues long. V gave up 4 bases and J gave up 2 bases; unmatched junction bases: 5. Germline V lookup: CDR1 SGHNT, CDR2 YYREEE (reference sequence).